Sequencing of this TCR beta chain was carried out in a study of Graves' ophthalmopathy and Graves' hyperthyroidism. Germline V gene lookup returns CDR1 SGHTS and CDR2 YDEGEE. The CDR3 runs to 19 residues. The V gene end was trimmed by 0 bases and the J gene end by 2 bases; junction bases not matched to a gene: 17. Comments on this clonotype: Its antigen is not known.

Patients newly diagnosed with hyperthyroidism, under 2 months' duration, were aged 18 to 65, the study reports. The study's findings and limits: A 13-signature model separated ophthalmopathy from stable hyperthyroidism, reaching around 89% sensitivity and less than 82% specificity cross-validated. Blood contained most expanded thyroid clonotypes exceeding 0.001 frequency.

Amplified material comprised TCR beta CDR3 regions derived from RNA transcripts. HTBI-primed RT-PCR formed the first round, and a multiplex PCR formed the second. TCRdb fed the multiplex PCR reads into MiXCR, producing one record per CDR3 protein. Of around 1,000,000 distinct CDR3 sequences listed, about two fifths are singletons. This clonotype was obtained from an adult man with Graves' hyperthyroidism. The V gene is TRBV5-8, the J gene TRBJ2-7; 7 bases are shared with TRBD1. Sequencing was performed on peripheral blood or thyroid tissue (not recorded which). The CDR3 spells CASSLVLVAGQDLTYEQYF. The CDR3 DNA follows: TGTGCCAGCAGCTTGGTCTTAGTTGCAGGACAGGATCTTACCTACGAGCAGTACTTC.